By share, the clone carrying this T cell receptor (delta chain) counts as medium-sized. Being one base from a much bigger clone, this may be a read error. Additional DNA sequences in this sample encode the identical CDR3. This specimen comes from a study of gamma-delta chains in newborns, infants, children. Trimming shortened V by 0 bases and J by 3 bases, and 7 bases separated the two germline ends. The germline V gene encodes CDR1 GEAIGNYY and CDR2 EKD. This CDR3 is built from 14 residues. TCRdb called clones anew from the reads with CATT. The sample holds 5,000 to 7,000 delta-chain clones, roughly 2.5% seen once.

V is TRDV2 and J is TRDJ2; TRDD3 might be the D (6 bases). The sample taken for sequencing was blood. The sequence came from a child who was a newborn, infant or young child, either healthy, febrile or measles-vaccinated (not recorded which). The CDR3 bases are TGTGCCTGTGACACCTGGGGGGTGACAGCACAACTCTTCTTT. This gives the protein CACDTWGVTAQLFF.